Listed below are T cell receptor beta chains from one sample, sequenced in a study of T cell repertoires in cytomegalovirus infection. TCRdb reprocessed the reads via MiXCR and lists one record per CDR3 protein. The table records some 350,000 distinct CDR3 sequences, roughly 18% of them present only once. Sequences were obtained from PBMCs. These TCRs come from a human donor in good health (CMV status not recorded). Some clones in this sample may be carry-over from other donors' samples. Both conserved end residues are part of each CDR3. A D gene is named only where the DNA matches it firmly. Clone sizes are given selectively: once, few, many, or a class where the clone is expanded.

d_call	j_call	clone_size	cdr3_length	v_call	cdr3_aa	cdr3_nt
TRBD2	TRBJ2-7	once	15	TRBV5-4	CASSASGSGTYEQYF	TGTGCCAGCAGCGCTAGCGGGAGCGGGACTTACGAGCAGTACTTC
-	TRBJ1-2	-	13	TRBV7-2	CASSLYKLAGYTF	TGTGCCAGCAGCCTATACAAGCTCGCGGGCTACACCTTC
-	TRBJ1-1	few	14	TRBV20-1	CSAISARMNTEAFF	TGCAGTGCTATATCCGCCAGGATGAACACTGAAGCTTTCTTT
-	TRBJ1-1	few	13	TRBV11-1	CASSPTDDTEAFF	TGTGCCAGCAGCCCGACTGATGACACTGAAGCTTTCTTT
-	TRBJ1-5	-	16	TRBV19	CASSIGSGYSNQPQHF	TGTGCCAGTAGTATAGGGTCAGGATATAGCAATCAGCCCCAGCATTTT
TRBD1	TRBJ2-1	-	15	TRBV7-2	CASSLDRGEYNEQFF	TGTGCCAGCAGCTTAGACAGGGGGGAATACAATGAGCAGTTCTTC
TRBD1	TRBJ2-5	many	15	TRBV10-3	CAINDRDRTQETQYF	TGTGCCATCAATGACCGGGACAGAACTCAAGAGACCCAGTACTTC
-	TRBJ2-5	-	14	TRBV11-1	CASSRRGTEETQYF	TGTGCCAGCAGCCGTAGGGGGACCGAAGAGACCCAGTACTTC
-	TRBJ2-3	-	16	TRBV29-1	CSVDAKRAGRLDTQYF	TGCAGCGTTGATGCAAAACGGGCGGGGCGGTTGGATACGCAGTATTTT
-	TRBJ2-2	-	15	TRBV3-1	CASSPNRRVAGELFF	TGTGCCAGCAGCCCGAACAGGAGGGTTGCCGGGGAGCTGTTTTTT
-	TRBJ1-1	-	14	TRBV15	CATSRGFLYTEAFF	TGTGCCACCAGCAGAGGGTTCCTCTACACTGAAGCTTTCTTT
TRBD1	TRBJ1-2	-	13	TRBV28	CASSFGGGQGYTF	TGTGCCAGCAGTTTCGGTGGGGGACAGGGCTACACCTTC
-	TRBJ1-1	few	14	TRBV18	CASSPNTPGAEAFF	TGTGCCAGCTCACCAAATACCCCGGGGGCTGAAGCTTTCTTT
-	TRBJ2-7	-	13	TRBV12-3/TRBV12-4	CASSFHSSYEQYF	TGTGCCAGCAGTTTTCACAGCTCCTACGAGCAGTACTTC
TRBD2	TRBJ2-1	few	13	TRBV7-2	CASSFGTTREQFF	TGTGCCAGCAGCTTCGGGACTACGAGGGAGCAGTTCTTC
-	TRBJ1-5	-	13	TRBV28	CALGGSQPMPQHF	TGTGCCCTGGGGGGGAGTCAGCCGATGCCCCAGCATTTT
-	TRBJ2-5	-	14	TRBV20-1	CSARSGPGTETQYF	TGCAGTGCTAGATCCGGGCCGGGGACGGAGACCCAGTACTTC
-	TRBJ2-3	-	16	TRBV20-1	CSASRPAESLGDTQYF	TGCAGTGCTAGTAGACCGGCGGAATCCCTGGGAGATACGCAGTATTTT
TRBD1	TRBJ1-1	many	13	TRBV11-2	CASSSLSGGEAFF	TGTGCCAGCAGCTCACTTTCAGGGGGGGAAGCTTTCTTT
-	TRBJ1-3	-	19	TRBV29-1	CSVEDNLFLDSETGNTIYF	TGCAGCGTTGAAGACAATCTGTTCCTAGACTCGGAGACTGGAAACACCATATATTTT
-	TRBJ2-5	-	14	TRBV12-3/TRBV12-4	CASRRDTSMETQYF	TGTGCCAGCCGTCGGGACACTAGTATGGAGACCCAGTACTTC
-	TRBJ1-5	-	12	TRBV20-1	CSARVSDQPQHF	TGCAGTGCTAGGGTGTCTGATCAGCCCCAGCATTTT
TRBD2	TRBJ2-3	many	19	TRBV7-2	CASSLEWGLAGGPTDTQYF	TGTGCCAGCAGCTTAGAGTGGGGACTAGCGGGGGGGCCCACAGATACGCAGTATTTT
-	TRBJ2-1	few	14	TRBV5-5	CASSTYGSYNEQFF	TGTGCCAGCAGCACGTACGGTTCCTACAATGAGCAGTTCTTC
TRBD2	TRBJ2-1	-	14	TRBV9	CASTGTSDLRGQFF	TGTGCCAGCACCGGGACTAGCGACCTCCGCGGGCAGTTCTTC
TRBD1	TRBJ2-7	-	18	TRBV15	CATSRDLRDSLRSYEQYF	TGTGCCACCAGCAGAGATCTACGGGACAGCCTCCGCTCCTACGAGCAGTACTTC
-	TRBJ2-5	many	15	TRBV7-2	CASSPRPGLQETQYF	TGTGCCAGCAGCCCCCGCCCCGGACTCCAAGAGACCCAGTACTTC
TRBD1	TRBJ2-7	many	14	TRBV7-3	CASRHPGQGYEQYF	TGTGCCAGCAGGCACCCGGGACAGGGCTACGAGCAGTACTTC
TRBD2	TRBJ2-5	many	15	TRBV12-3/TRBV12-4	CASSLGPWGGETQYF	TGTGCCAGCAGTTTGGGACCCTGGGGGGGGGAGACCCAGTACTTC
TRBD1	TRBJ2-5	-	15	TRBV6-2/TRBV6-3	CASSNPRDRRQTQYF	TGTGCCAGCAGTAACCCCCGGGACAGGAGGCAGACCCAGTACTTC
-	TRBJ2-7	-	14	TRBV2	CASSSQGINYEQYF	TGTGCCAGCAGTTCACAAGGGATCAACTACGAGCAGTACTTC
TRBD1	TRBJ1-3	-	15	TRBV12-3/TRBV12-4	CASSFGTGRGNTIYF	TGTGCCAGCAGTTTCGGGACAGGGCGAGGAAACACCATATATTTT
-	TRBJ2-7	-	15	TRBV27	CASSSTGYSSYEQYF	TGTGCCAGCTCGTCAACAGGGTACAGCTCCTACGAGCAGTACTTC
TRBD2	TRBJ2-7	-	15	TRBV18	CASSLETSGRGEQYF	TGTGCCAGCTCACTAGAGACTAGCGGCAGGGGCGAGCAGTACTTC
TRBD1	TRBJ2-7	many	14	TRBV7-2	CASSQTQGFYEQYF	TGTGCCAGCAGCCAAACACAGGGGTTCTACGAGCAGTACTTC
TRBD2	TRBJ2-1	many	20	TRBV6-2/TRBV6-3	CASSYSRWTSGLSSYNEQFF	TGTGCCAGCAGTTACTCCCGATGGACTAGCGGGCTTAGCTCCTACAATGAGCAGTTCTTC
-	TRBJ2-7	many	13	TRBV7-9	CASSFPGSYEQYF	TGTGCCAGCAGCTTCCCCGGGTCATACGAGCAGTACTTC
-	TRBJ1-1	few	15	TRBV2	CASPQGWRAYTEAFF	TGTGCCAGTCCCCAGGGGTGGAGAGCCTACACTGAAGCTTTCTTT
TRBD2	TRBJ2-3	few	17	TRBV10-3	CAISDSGLAGGKDTQYF	TGTGCCATCAGTGATTCAGGACTAGCGGGGGGAAAGGATACGCAGTATTTT
-	TRBJ2-3	-	13	TRBV20-1	CSAKRGAPDTQYF	TGCAGTGCGAAAAGGGGGGCCCCAGATACGCAGTATTTT
TRBD2	TRBJ2-3	few	12	TRBV2	CASGGRTLRKYF	TGTGCCAGCGGCGGGAGGACCCTCCGGAAGTATTTT
TRBD1	TRBJ1-3	many	14	TRBV7-2	CASSDGQGRNTIYF	TGTGCCAGCAGCGACGGACAGGGACGAAACACCATATATTTT